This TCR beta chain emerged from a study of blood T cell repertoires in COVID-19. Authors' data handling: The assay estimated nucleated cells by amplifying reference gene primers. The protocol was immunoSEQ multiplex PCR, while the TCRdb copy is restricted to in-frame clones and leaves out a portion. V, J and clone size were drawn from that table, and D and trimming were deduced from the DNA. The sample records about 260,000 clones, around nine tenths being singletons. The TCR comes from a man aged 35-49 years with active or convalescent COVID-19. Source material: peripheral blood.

CDR3 nucleotides: TGCAGCGTTGGCGGACTCGACTACGAGCAGTACTTC. This codes for CSVGGLDYEQYF. The gene calls are TRBV29-1 and TRBJ2-7, with D perhaps matching TRBD2 (5 bases). Per the germline V gene, CDR1 is SQVTM and CDR2 is ANQGSEA. The CDR3 length is 12 residues. V lost 4 bases and J lost 3, with 10 bases in between.